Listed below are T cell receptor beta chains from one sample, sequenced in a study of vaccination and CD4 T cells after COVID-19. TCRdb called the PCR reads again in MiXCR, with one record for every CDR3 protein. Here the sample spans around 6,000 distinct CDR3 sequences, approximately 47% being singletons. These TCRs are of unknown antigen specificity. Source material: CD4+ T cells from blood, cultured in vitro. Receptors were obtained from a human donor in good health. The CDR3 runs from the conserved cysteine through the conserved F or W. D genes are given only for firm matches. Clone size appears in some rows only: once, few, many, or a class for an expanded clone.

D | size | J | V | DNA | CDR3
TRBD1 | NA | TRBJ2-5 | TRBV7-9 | TGTGCCAGCAACCTCGGGACAGGGAAGACCCAGTACTTC | CASNLGTGKTQYF
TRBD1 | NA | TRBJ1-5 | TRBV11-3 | TGTGCCAGCAGCTACGACCAGGGGGCGGGGAGCAATCAGCCCCAGCATTTT | CASSYDQGAGSNQPQHF
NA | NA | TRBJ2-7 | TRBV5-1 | TGCGCCAGTGCAGGAGCGATTGGGGTCAACGAGCAGTACTTC | CASAGAIGVNEQYF
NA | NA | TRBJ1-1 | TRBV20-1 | TGCAGTGCTAGGGCTGGGGGTATCATGAACACTGAAGCTTTCTTT | CSARAGGIMNTEAFF
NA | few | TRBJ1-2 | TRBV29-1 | TGCAGCGTTGAATTTGGAGGGTTACATGGCTACACCTTC | CSVEFGGLHGYTF
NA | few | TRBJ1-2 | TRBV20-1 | TGCAGTGCTAGAGATGCAGGGCGAAGCGGCTACACCTTC | CSARDAGRSGYTF
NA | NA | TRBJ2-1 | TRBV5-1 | TGCGCCAGCAGCTCGGGACTTTCAAATGAGCAGTTCTTC | CASSSGLSNEQFF
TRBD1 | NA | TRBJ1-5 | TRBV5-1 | TGCGCCAGCAGCTTGGCGGGACAGGGAGGACAGCCCCAGCATTTT | CASSLAGQGGQPQHF
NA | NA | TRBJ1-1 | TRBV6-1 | TGTGCCAGCAGGCCACAGGCCCCTATACTGAACACTGAAGCTTTCTTT | CASRPQAPILNTEAFF
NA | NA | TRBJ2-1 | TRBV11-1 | TGTGCCAGCAGCTTGGCTATAGGGAACTCCTACAATGAGCAGTTCTTC | CASSLAIGNSYNEQFF